Detailed here is one T cell receptor beta chain. Its cognate antigen has yet to be identified. No per-base quality is available; no much larger clone lies one base away. The sample comes from a study of OX40 agonist ivuxolimab in advanced cancers. Looking at the study overall: Ivuxolimab was a fully human IgG2 agonistic monoclonal antibody targeting the costimulatory receptor OX40 (CD134). Partial responses were achieved by three dose-escalation patients, of whom one had hepatocellular carcinoma and two had cutaneous melanoma. Patients were allowed to have had prior anti-PD-1, anti-PD-L1 or anti-CTLA-4 therapy, and around 41% of the dose-escalation patients had previously received checkpoint inhibitors. Of the approximately 54 dose-escalation patients, hepatocellular carcinoma was present in some 19, melanoma in approximately 15, renal cell carcinoma in 9 and head and neck cancer in 9. Peripheral TCRbeta sequencing was intended to test whether TCR sequence diversity was altered and clonal T-cell expansion was caused by ivuxolimab. Intravenous ivuxolimab was administered to patients every 2 weeks at six dose levels: 0.01, 0.1, 0.3, 1.5, 3 and 10 mg/kg. The paper covers the monotherapy dose-escalation part of the phase I ivuxolimab trial, which included N = 52 patients. A male proportion of around 80% and a mean age of approximately 62 years, ranging from roughly 20 to 80, were recorded for the dose-escalation cohort. Overall results and qualifications from the work: Antigen specificity was not determined for the clonally expanded peripheral T cells. At doses of 0.1 to 3.0 mg/kg, clonal expansion of both CD4+ and CD8+ blood T cells was observed from baseline to week 6. In partial responders in the 0.1-3.0 mg/kg groups, normalized peripheral clonal expansion was found to be among the lowest, especially among CD8+ T cells. Low levels of normalized T-cell clonal expansion were also seen in some patients who did not respond. After ivuxolimab, more expanded clones were found on average in CD8+ T cells than in CD4+ T cells.

The germline V gene (reference sequence) sets CDR1 to LNHDA and CDR2 to SQIVND. From its cysteine to its phenylalanine, the CDR3 spans 15 amino acids. This entry keeps only the CDR3 DNA: 45 bases, framed from base 1. Trimming accounts for 11 bases at V and 7 bases at J, while the number of junction bases matched to no gene is 17. Genomic DNA was isolated from the sorted cells so that the TCRbeta CDR3 region could be sequenced. The immunoSEQ Assay was used to sequence the TCRbeta CDR3 regions. Entries here come from immuneACCESS through TCRdb and include only in-frame sequences with V and J called. Some clones fail to appear in such tables; in the studies checked, an unresolved V gene covers under half of the shortfall, and the cause of the remainder is unknown. The sample data list about 17,000 clones, and about 91% of these were observed just once. In total, the top ten clones hold roughly 7.7% of the sample.

Patients with autoimmune disease history or receiving systemic immunosuppression were excluded from the trial. Peripheral blood for TCR sequencing was drawn from every dose cohort at baseline, at cycle 4 day 1 and at cycle 7 day 1. Samples came from an open-label, multicenter, first-in-human phase I dose-escalation trial of ivuxolimab. The trial enrolled adults with locally advanced or metastatic head and neck squamous cell, hepatocellular, melanoma or renal cell carcinoma. Before TCR sequencing, CD4+ T cells and CD8+ T cells were sorted from peripheral blood as separate populations. The chain employs TRBV19 and TRBJ2-1; 7 junctional bases match TRBD2. The TCR originated in an adult with an advanced solid tumor such as melanoma, head and neck, liver or kidney cancer. Sequenced here: CD4+ or CD8+ T cells sorted from blood, sampled in a trial of the OX40 agonist ivuxolimab. The sequenced DNA: TGTGCCTCCTTCGGGGCTAGCGGAGGGGCAAATGAGCAGTTCTTC. This yields the protein CASFGASGGANEQFF.